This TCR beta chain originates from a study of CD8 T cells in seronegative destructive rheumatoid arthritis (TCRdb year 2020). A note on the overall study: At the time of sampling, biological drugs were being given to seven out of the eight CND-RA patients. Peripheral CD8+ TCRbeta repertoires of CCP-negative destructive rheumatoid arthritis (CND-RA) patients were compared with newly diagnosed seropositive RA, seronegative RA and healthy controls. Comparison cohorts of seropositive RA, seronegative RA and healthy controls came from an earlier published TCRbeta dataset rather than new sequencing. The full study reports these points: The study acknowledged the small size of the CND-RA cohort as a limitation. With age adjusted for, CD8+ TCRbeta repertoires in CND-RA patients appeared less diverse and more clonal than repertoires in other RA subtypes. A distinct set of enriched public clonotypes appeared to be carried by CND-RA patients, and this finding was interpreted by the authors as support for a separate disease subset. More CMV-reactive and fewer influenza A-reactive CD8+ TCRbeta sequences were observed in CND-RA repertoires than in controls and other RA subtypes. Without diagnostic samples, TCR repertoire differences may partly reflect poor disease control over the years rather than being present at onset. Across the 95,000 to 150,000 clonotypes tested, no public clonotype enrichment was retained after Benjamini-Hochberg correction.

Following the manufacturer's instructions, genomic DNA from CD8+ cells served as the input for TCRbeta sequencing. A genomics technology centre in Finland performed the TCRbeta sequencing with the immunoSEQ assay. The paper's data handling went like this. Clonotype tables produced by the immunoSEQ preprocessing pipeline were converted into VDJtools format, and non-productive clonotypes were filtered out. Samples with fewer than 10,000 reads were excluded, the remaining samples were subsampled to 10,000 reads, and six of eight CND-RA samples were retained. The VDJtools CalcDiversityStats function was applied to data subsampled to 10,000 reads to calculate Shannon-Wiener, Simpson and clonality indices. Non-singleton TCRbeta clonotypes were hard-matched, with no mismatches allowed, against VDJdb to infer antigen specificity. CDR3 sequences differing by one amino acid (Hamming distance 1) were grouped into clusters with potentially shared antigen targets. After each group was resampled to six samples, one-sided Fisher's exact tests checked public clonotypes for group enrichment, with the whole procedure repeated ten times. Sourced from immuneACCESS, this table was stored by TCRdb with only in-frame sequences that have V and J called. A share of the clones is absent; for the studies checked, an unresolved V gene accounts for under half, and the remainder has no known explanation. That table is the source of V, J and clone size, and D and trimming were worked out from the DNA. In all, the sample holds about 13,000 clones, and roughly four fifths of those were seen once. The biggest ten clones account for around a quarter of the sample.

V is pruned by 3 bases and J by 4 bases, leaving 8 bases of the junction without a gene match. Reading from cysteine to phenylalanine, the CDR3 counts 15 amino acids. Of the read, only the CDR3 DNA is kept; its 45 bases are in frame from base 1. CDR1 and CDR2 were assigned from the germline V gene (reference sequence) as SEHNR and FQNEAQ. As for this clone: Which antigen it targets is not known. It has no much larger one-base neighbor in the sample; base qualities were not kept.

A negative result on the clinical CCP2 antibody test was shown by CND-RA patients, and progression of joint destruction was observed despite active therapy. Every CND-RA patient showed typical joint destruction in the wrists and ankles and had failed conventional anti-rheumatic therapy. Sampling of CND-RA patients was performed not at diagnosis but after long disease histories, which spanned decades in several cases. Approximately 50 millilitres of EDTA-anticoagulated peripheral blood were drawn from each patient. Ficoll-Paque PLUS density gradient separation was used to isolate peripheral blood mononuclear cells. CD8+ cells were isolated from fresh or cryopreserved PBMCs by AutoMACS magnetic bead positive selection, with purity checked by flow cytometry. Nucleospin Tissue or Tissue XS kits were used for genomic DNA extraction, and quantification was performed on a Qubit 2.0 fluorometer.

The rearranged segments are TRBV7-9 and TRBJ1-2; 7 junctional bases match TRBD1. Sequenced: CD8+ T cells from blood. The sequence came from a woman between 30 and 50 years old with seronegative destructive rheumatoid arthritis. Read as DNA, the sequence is TGTGCCAGCAGCTTGGGACAGCCGCAATTCTATGGCTACACCTTC. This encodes CASSLGQPQFYGYTF.